This T cell receptor beta chain is drawn from a study of neurological immune-mediated disorders. This clonotype has at least ten counts. Its cognate antigen is unknown. V shed 0 bases, J shed 0 bases, and the junction held 6 bases outside the gene matches. The germline gives CDR1 SGHNT, CDR2 YYREEE (reference sequence). There are 16 residues in the CDR3. Where libraries were unsorted, they were derived from 2 million PBMCs stored at -80 degrees C. Findings of the study overall: Patients with HTLV-1-associated myelopathy showed the most TCR clonal expansion. Those with multiple sclerosis showed the least, falling below healthy controls. The study found no CDR3 amino acid sequences shared by expanded clones across subjects, suggesting private repertoires in all groups.

TCRdb re-called the 5' RACE reads through MiXCR, storing one row per CDR3 protein. The sample contains approximately 46,000 distinct CDR3 sequences, about 9.4% of which appear only once. Sequencing input: PBMCs. The TCR originated in a man aged 65-85 years with HTLV-1-associated myelopathy (HAM/TSP). The chain couples TRBV5-4 to TRBJ2-7; TRBD1 aligns across 7 bases. The CDR3 loop is CASSLGGGWGSYEQYF. The CDR3 DNA sequence: TGTGCCAGCAGCTTGGGAGGGGGCTGGGGCTCCTACGAGCAGTACTTC.